The entry that follows covers one T cell receptor beta chain sequence. Germline CDR1 SGHRS, CDR2 YFSETQ. CDR3 length equals 15 residues. The ends lost 4 bases at V and 4 bases at J; junction bases unmatched: 5. This sample was taken from a study of blood T cell repertoires in COVID-19. About the study: Collection of acute and convalescent COVID-19 samples took place in the United States, Italy and Spain.

Original analysis: Scientists estimated how many nucleated cells there were by amplifying reference gene primers. The protocol was immunoSEQ multiplex PCR, while the TCRdb copy is restricted to in-frame clones and leaves out a portion. V and J calls and clone size are those listed in that table; D and trimming were worked out from the DNA. The sample contains almost 7,000 clones, approximately 88% of which appear only once. This sequence originates from a human donor in a cohort sampled during active COVID-19. The rearrangement uses TRBV5-1 and TRBJ2-3; 11 bases are shared with TRBD2. The sequencing sample was made of peripheral blood. In DNA, the CDR3 is TGCGCCAGCAGCATAGCGGGGGGGTCCCCAGATACGCAGTATTTT. Residues: CASSIAGGSPDTQYF. Supplemented by reference TRBV5-1 and TRBJ2-3, the full variable domain reads KAGVTQTPRYLIKTRGQQVTLSCSPISGHRSVSWYQQTPGQGLQFLFEYFSETQRNKGNFPGRFSGRQFSNSRSEMNVSTLELGDSALYLCASSIAGGSPDTQYFGPGTRLTVL.